These T cell receptor beta chains were read from a single sample in a study of cytomegalovirus exposure and HLA in healthy donors. TCRdb's copy holds only in-frame clones and misses some; the assay was immunoSEQ multiplex PCR. The table lists some 190,000 clones, more than 75% of them singletons. The sequenced sample consisted of PBMCs. The receptors come from a man aged 35 to 55 in good health and CMV-seronegative. CDR3s include the opening cysteine and the closing phenylalanine or tryptophan. The D gene is left open where the match is weak. Clone size is stated in some rows and not others, as once, few, many or a class when expanded.

J gene | clone size | V gene | D gene | CDR3 protein | CDR3 DNA
TRBJ2-2 | - | TRBV6-5 | - | CASSFNGAGTGELFF | TGTGCCAGCAGTTTCAATGGGGCAGGCACCGGGGAGCTGTTTTTT
TRBJ2-3 | - | TRBV4-3 | TRBD2 | CASSRLAFTDTQYF | TGCGCCAGCAGCCGACTAGCGTTCACAGATACGCAGTATTTT
TRBJ1-5 | - | TRBV4-1 | - | CASSQDDRINQPQHF | TGCGCCAGCAGCCAAGATGACAGGATTAATCAGCCCCAGCATTTT
TRBJ1-4 | - | TRBV19 | - | CASSGEFNEKLFF | TGTGCCAGTAGTGGAGAATTTAATGAAAAACTGTTTTTT
TRBJ2-7 | - | TRBV10-3 | TRBD1 | CATRPGLGTGPHEQYF | TGTGCCACCCGACCCGGCCTCGGGACAGGCCCCCACGAGCAGTACTTC
TRBJ2-1 | once | TRBV18 | TRBD2 | CASSPGTSGRGAYNEQFF | TGTGCCAGCTCACCTGGGACTAGCGGGAGGGGGGCCTACAATGAGCAGTTCTTC
TRBJ1-4 | - | TRBV2 | - | CASSAISAFGELFF | TGTGCCAGCAGTGCAATTTCCGCGTTCGGGGAACTGTTTTTT
TRBJ1-5 | - | TRBV6-6 | TRBD1 | CASSGGTGGNQPQHF | TGTGCCAGCAGTGGGGGGACAGGGGGCAATCAGCCCCAGCATTTT
TRBJ1-2 | - | TRBV6-1 | - | CASRAGRNYGYTF | TGTGCCAGCAGAGCGGGACGGAACTATGGCTACACCTTC
TRBJ2-5 | - | TRBV19 | TRBD1 | CASGGTGVYQETQYF | TGTGCCAGTGGAGGGACAGGGGTCTACCAAGAGACCCAGTACTTC
TRBJ1-5 | - | TRBV15 | - | CATKTRGGGQPQHF | TGTGCCACCAAAACCAGAGGGGGGGGACAGCCCCAGCATTTT
TRBJ2-3 | - | TRBV7-3 | TRBD2 | CASSLSSGRIHTQYF | TGTGCCAGCAGCCTTTCGAGCGGGAGAATACATACGCAGTATTTT
TRBJ2-1 | - | TRBV19 | - | CASSIAAAGKPLGEQFF | TGTGCCAGTAGTATAGCGGCGGCGGGAAAGCCCCTGGGTGAGCAGTTCTTC
TRBJ2-3 | - | TRBV15 | - | CATSRDVGSTDTQYF | TGTGCCACCAGCAGAGATGTGGGCAGCACAGATACGCAGTATTTT